This T cell receptor beta chain was recovered during a study of T-cell reconstitution after alpha-beta-depleted transplantation in children. The table lists this clonotype with many counts. Unique molecular identifiers were built into the TCRbeta library. One entry per CDR3 protein results from TCRdb running MiXCR on the PCR reads. The top ten hold over 10% of the sample, which has about 200,000 distinct CDR3 sequences, approximately 14% seen once. Deletions cut 0 bases from V and 0 bases from J, with 12 bases between. The V gene's germline CDR1 is DFQATT and CDR2 SNEGSKA (reference sequence). The CDR3 is 15 amino acids.

The clonotype originates from a human donor who donated a stem cell graft to a child with acute lymphoblastic leukemia. This chain connects TRBV20-1 to TRBJ2-7; the D gene is possibly TRBD1 (6 bases). The sample consisted of PBMCs from the stem cell graft donor, taken from the stem cell graft. The CDR3, as DNA: TGCAGTGCTAGAGATAGGGACAAGGGCTCCTACGAGCAGTACTTC. As protein: CSARDRDKGSYEQYF.